This T cell receptor (beta chain) derives from a study of blood T cell repertoires in COVID-19 (dated by TCRdb to about 2020). The study in broad terms: Samples covering the acute and convalescent phases of COVID-19 were provided by collaborators in the United States, Italy and Spain. The material from the prospective study consisted of cDNA or gDNA derived from T cells, B-cell-depleted T cells, or PBMCs. The dataset comprised deeply sampled blood TCRbeta repertoires from subjects exposed to, actively infected with, or recovered from COVID-19. A freely available public database, intended as a resource for researchers studying the immune response to SARS-CoV-2, is where the repertoires were released. Samples came from the ongoing ImmuneRACE study (first 160 participants) plus 1,254 subjects from 6 global collaborators. Sample metadata almost always included a de-identified subject ID, COVID-19 status, age in years and sex. HLA class I and class II types, where available, came from metadata supplied by the sample provider rather than from assay-based typing.

In Seattle, one collaborating source enrolled patients while the infection was active and tracked those patients longitudinally over the course of disease. The collaborating institutions used their own protocols to collect whole blood in K2EDTA tubes. Collaborator samples were shipped for TCRbeta analysis as frozen whole blood, isolated PBMCs, or DNA extracted from either sample type. A word on this clone: Which antigen it targets is not known. Base quality data are lacking; no much larger clone is found one base away.

CDR1 and CDR2 (SNHLY, FYNNEI) derive from the germline V gene. The CDR3 spans 11 residues, from the cysteine through the phenylalanine. The entry retains the CDR3 DNA only, 33 bases that are in frame from base 1. V loses 8 bases of germline sequence and J loses 3 bases, and the interval between the two ends is 7 bases. Study-wide conclusions, independent of this receptor: Clinical and demographic metadata were provided uncurated, with the amount varying by source and participant.

The immunoSEQ Assay, a bias-controlled multiplex PCR, was used to amplify TCRbeta CDR3 regions from genomic DNA. In the paper's pipeline: The number of nucleated cells in each sample was estimated from the amplification of reference gene primers within the assay. To quantify the absolute abundance of each unique TCRbeta CDR3 rearrangement, sequence reads were collapsed and filtered. For each sample, productive Simpson clonality was calculated by taking the square root of Simpson's diversity index across productive rearrangements. TCRdb's version of the immuneACCESS table is confined to in-frame rearrangements and falls short of the full clone set. An unresolved V gene accounts for under half of the shortfall where checked; the remainder is of unknown origin. V and J calls and clone size are copied from that table; D and trimming were computed from the DNA. The sample contains roughly 200,000 clones, roughly 88% of them found a single time. 6.5% to 9% of the sample rests with the top ten.

What was sequenced was peripheral blood. The source is a woman in her forties with COVID-19, enrolled during active disease. The sequence joins TRBV2 to TRBJ1-1, with the D gene uncertain. The nucleotides read TGTGCCAGCGGGCAGGACACTGAAGCTTTCTTT. Its protein reads: CASGQDTEAFF.